This TCR beta chain was found in a study of early T cells in non-severe SARS-CoV-2 infection. V lost 2 bases and J lost 8, with 10 bases in between. Per the germline V gene, CDR1 is LGHNA and CDR2 is YSLEER. CDR3 size: 14 residues. This clonotype came up many times. Each single cDNA molecule received a unique molecular identifier. TCRdb redid the calling of the 5' RACE reads with MiXCR, one entry per CDR3 protein. This sample has roughly 32,000 distinct CDR3 sequences; around 5.6% occur once, and the top ten carry around 8%. Sequencing was performed on whole blood. The clonotype was recovered from an adult who was a healthcare worker with PCR-confirmed SARS-CoV-2 infection or an uninfected control (not recorded which). The chain links TRBV4-3 to TRBJ1-6, with TRBD1 as a possible D gene (5 bases). The DNA of the CDR3 is TGCGCCAGCAGCCAATTCGGAGGGGATTCACCCCTCCACTTT. Its translation is CASSQFGGDSPLHF.